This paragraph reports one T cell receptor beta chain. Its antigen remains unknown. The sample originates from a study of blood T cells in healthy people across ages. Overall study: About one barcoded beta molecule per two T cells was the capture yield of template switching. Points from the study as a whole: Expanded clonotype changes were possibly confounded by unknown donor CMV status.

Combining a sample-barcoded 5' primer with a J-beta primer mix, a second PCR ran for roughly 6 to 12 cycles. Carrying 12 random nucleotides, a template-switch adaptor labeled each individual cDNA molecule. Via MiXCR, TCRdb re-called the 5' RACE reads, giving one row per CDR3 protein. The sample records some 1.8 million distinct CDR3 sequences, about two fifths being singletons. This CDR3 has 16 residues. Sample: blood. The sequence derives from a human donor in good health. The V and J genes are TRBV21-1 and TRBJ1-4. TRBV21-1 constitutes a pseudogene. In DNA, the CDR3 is TGTGCCAGCAGCGAACCTCCACGGGCAACTAATGAAAAACTGTTTTTT. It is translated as CASSEPPRATNEKLFF.